The 20 T cell receptor beta chains below were found in one sample sequenced in a study of blood T cell repertoires in COVID-19. Libraries were prepared by immunoSEQ multiplex PCR; TCRdb keeps only in-frame clonotypes and omits some of them. The sample lists over 150,000 clones; about 90% were seen once. Sample: PBMCs or T cells enriched from blood (not recorded which). The receptors here all came from a woman aged 50 to 65 who had recovered from COVID-19.

The chain links TRBV6-5 to TRBJ1-2, with 8 bases lining up with TRBD1. The junction had 6 bases not matched to a gene; V was cut back by 0 bases and J by 3 bases. The CDR3 sequence is 16 residues long. Germline CDR1 is MNHEY and CDR2 is SVGAGI. The CDR3 protein is CASSYSLQGGDYGYTF. CDR3 sequence (DNA): TGTGCCAGCAGTTACTCCCTACAGGGGGGAGACTATGGCTACACCTTC.

The chain is built from TRBV5-4 and TRBJ1-6, with 7 bases that match TRBD1. V shed 0 bases, J shed 4 bases, and the junction held 13 bases outside the gene matches. The CDR3 spans 19 residues. Germline values: CDR1 SGHNT, CDR2 YYREEE (reference sequence). CDR3 nucleotide sequence: TGTGCCAGCAGCTTGGCTCGGGACAGCTCAACTATTTATAATTCACCCCTCCACTTT. Its translation: CASSLARDSSTIYNSPLHF.

The chain links TRBV30 to TRBJ1-5; D gene uncertain. CDR1 and CDR2 (germline): GTSNPN, SVGIG (reference sequence). V was trimmed by 1 base and J by 5 bases, leaving 6 bases between them. This CDR3 has 12 residues. CDR3 amino acids: CAWSAEDQPQHF. As DNA, the CDR3 is TGTGCCTGGAGTGCCGAGGATCAGCCCCAGCATTTT.

This clone was detected a few times. The gene calls are TRBV10-2 and TRBJ1-4, with D possibly matching TRBD1 (6 bases). V lost 6 bases and J 6 bases, leaving 11 bases between the germline ends. The CDR3 sequence is 13 residues long. The germline CDR1 and CDR2 sequences are WSHSY and SAAADI. CDR3 in DNA: TGCGCCAGCAGGAGGCAGGGGTATGAAAAACTGTTTTTT. Protein sequence: CASRRQGYEKLFF.

The V gene is TRBV6-2 or TRBV6-3, the J gene TRBJ2-7; 9 nucleotides line up with TRBD1. Germline loops: CDR1 MNHEY, CDR2 SVGEGT. The V segment lost 1 base and the J segment 3 bases; nucleotides outside the gene matches: 7. The CDR3 spans 16 residues. The CDR3 sequence: CASSYLGGQGRYEQYF. The CDR3 DNA sequence: TGTGCCAGCAGTTACTTGGGGGGACAGGGCCGCTACGAGCAGTACTTC.

The CDR3 DNA reads as TGTGCCAGCAGCCGCTTGACAGAGAACACTGAAGCTTTCTTT. It is translated as CASSRLTENTEAFF. The chain combines TRBV5-4 with TRBJ1-1; D might be TRBD1 (5 bases). CDR1 and CDR2 (germline): SGHNT, YYREEE (reference sequence). Trimming removed 4 bases at V and 1 base at J, with 11 bases between. The CDR3 covers 14 residues.

The genes are TRBV24-1 and TRBJ2-7; 8 bases line up with TRBD1. This CDR3 has 17 amino acids. V lost 4 bases to trimming and J lost 6 bases; unmatched junction nucleotides: 16. Germline V lookup: CDR1 KGHDR, CDR2 SFDVKD. CDR3 sequence: CATSEASRTGRNSEQYF. The DNA of the CDR3 is TGTGCCACCAGTGAAGCGAGTCGGACAGGGCGCAATAGCGAGCAGTACTTC.

The chain has TRBV27 and TRBJ2-3; D possibly corresponds to TRBD2 (5 bases). The CDR3 contains 15 residues. Germline lookup yields CDR1 MNHEY and CDR2 SMNVEV (reference sequence). The germline V and J ends were trimmed by 6 bases and 4 bases, with 17 bases remaining between them. The CDR3 nucleotides read TGTGCCAGCAGAGACTACGGCTCGAACGCAGATACGCAGTATTTT. Translated: CASRDYGSNADTQYF.

The chain has TRBV6-2 or TRBV6-3 and TRBJ2-7; 7 positions agree with TRBD2. Germline assignment: CDR1 MNHEY and CDR2 SVGEGT. V gave up 2 bases and J gave up 3 bases; unmatched junction bases: 1. The CDR3 covers 13 residues. This CDR3 is CASSYGTIYEQYF. CDR3 nucleotide sequence: TGTGCCAGCAGTTACGGGACTATCTACGAGCAGTACTTC.

J is TRBJ2-7 and V is TRBV6-2 or TRBV6-3, with 9 nucleotides matching TRBD2. The V gene end was trimmed by 5 bases and the J gene end by 1 base; junction bases not matched to a gene: 6. Per the germline V gene, CDR1 is MNHEY and CDR2 is SVGEGT. The CDR3 runs to 15 residues. In nucleotides, the CDR3 is TGTGCCAGCAGTGTAGCGGGAGCTAGGTCCTACGAGCAGTACTTC. It is translated as CASSVAGARSYEQYF.

This sequence joins TRBV6-6 and TRBJ2-7; 8 nucleotides match TRBD1. Germline values: CDR1 MNHNY, CDR2 SVGAGI (reference sequence). After removal of 6 bases from V and 1 base from J, the junction contained 5 bases not matched to a gene. CDR3 length: 14 amino acids. CDR3 protein: CASRTDRGSYEQYF. CDR3 sequence (DNA): TGTGCCAGCAGGACCGACAGGGGATCCTACGAGCAGTACTTC.

V and J are TRBV30 and TRBJ1-2; D is uncertain. Trimming cost V 4 bases and J 8 bases, with 11 bases left between them. Germline assignment: CDR1 GTSNPN and CDR2 SVGIG (reference sequence). The CDR3 totals 11 residues. The CDR3: CAWTPLVGYTF. Written as DNA, the CDR3 is TGTGCCTGGACCCCCCTCGTAGGCTACACCTTC.

The chain employs TRBV10-1 and TRBJ1-1; 7 positions match TRBD1. This CDR3 is 16 amino acids long. The junction had 14 bases not matched to a gene; V was cut back by 3 bases and J by 7 bases. Germline values: CDR1 WNHNN, CDR2 SYGVQD (reference sequence). The CDR3 spells CASSDGGGQGVGEAFF. The DNA of the CDR3 is TGCGCCAGCAGTGATGGAGGGGGCCAAGGGGTCGGTGAAGCTTTCTTT.

The chain carries TRBV18 and TRBJ1-2, with 7 positions matching TRBD1. CDR3 length equals 14 residues. Germline V gene lookup returns CDR1 KGHSH and CDR2 LQKENI. The V gene end was trimmed by 2 bases and the J gene end by 4 bases; junction bases not matched to a gene: 4. The CDR3, as DNA: TGTGCCAGCTCACCAGGGACAGTAAGCTATGGCTACACCTTC. It specifies CASSPGTVSYGYTF.

About this clone itself: At one end the junction does not follow the germline gene, possibly because of a read error. V is TRBV7-7 and J is TRBJ2-1; 9 bases map to TRBD2. This CDR3 has 15 residues. The germline V gene encodes CDR1 SSHAT and CDR2 FNYEAQ (reference sequence). The CDR3 DNA is TGTGCTAGCAGCCGCGGGAGGGGGGACTACAATGAGCAGTTCTTC. Protein product: CASSRGRGDYNEQFF.

This chain links TRBV18 with TRBJ2-3, with TRBD2 identical over 11 bases. The CDR3 is 15 residues long. The trim removed 6 bases at V and 1 base at J, leaving 3 bases unmatched. CDR1 and CDR2 from the germline V gene are KGHSH and LQKENI. The CDR3, as DNA: TGTGCCAGCTCCGTAGCGGGAGGGGGCACAGATACGCAGTATTTT. Its translation is CASSVAGGGTDTQYF.

The rearrangement joins TRBV4-1 to TRBJ2-3; TRBD2 agrees at 12 bases. This CDR3 has 18 residues. V shed 1 base and J 5 bases; nucleotides not matched to a gene: 10. The germline gives CDR1 MGHRA, CDR2 YSYEKL. The CDR3: CASSQVIRTTSGRDTQYF. The CDR3 bases are TGCGCCAGCAGCCAAGTGATCCGAACGACTAGCGGGAGAGATACGCAGTATTTT.

This chain joins TRBV25-1 and TRBJ2-3; 13 bases map to TRBD2. Germline V gene data show CDR1 as MGHDK and CDR2 as SYGVNS. This CDR3 has 17 residues. The V segment lost 3 bases and the J segment 4 bases; nucleotides outside the gene matches: 7. The CDR3 reads CASSEARLAGGPDTQYF. The DNA of the CDR3 is TGTGCCAGCAGTGAGGCCCGACTAGCGGGAGGACCAGATACGCAGTATTTT.

The gene calls are TRBV7-9 and TRBJ2-5; 11 bases line up with TRBD2. The CDR3 has 17 residues. Per the germline V gene, CDR1 is SEHNR and CDR2 is FQNEAQ (reference sequence). Losses at the gene ends were 1 base for V and 5 bases for J; bases not matched to a gene: 9. In nucleotides, the CDR3 is TGTGCCAGCAGCTTAGAGGTTAGCGGGAGGGCGTATGAGACCCAGTACTTC. Translation gives CASSLEVSGRAYETQYF.

This clone showed up just a few times. This rearrangement joins TRBV18 to TRBJ1-2, with 10 bases matching TRBD1. Germline CDR1 reads KGHSH; CDR2 reads LQKENI. CDR3 length: 16 residues. V dropped 10 bases and J dropped 3; count of bases not matched to a gene: 14. The CDR3, as DNA: TGTGCCACCAGTCCAACGGGACAGGGGAAGCACTATGGCTACACCTTC. It specifies CATSPTGQGKHYGYTF.